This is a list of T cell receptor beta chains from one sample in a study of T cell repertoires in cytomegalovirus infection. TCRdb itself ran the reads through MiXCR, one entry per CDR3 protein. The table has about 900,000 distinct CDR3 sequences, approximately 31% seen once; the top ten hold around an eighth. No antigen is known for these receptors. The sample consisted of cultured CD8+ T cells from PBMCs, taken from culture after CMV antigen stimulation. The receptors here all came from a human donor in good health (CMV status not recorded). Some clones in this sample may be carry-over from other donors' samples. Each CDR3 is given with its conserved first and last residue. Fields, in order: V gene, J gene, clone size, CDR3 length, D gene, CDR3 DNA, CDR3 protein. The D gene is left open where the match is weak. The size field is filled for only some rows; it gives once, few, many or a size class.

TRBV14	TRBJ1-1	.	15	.	TGTGCCAGCAGCTCAGGGTCCCCATACTACACTGAAGCTTTCTTT	CASSSGSPYYTEAFF
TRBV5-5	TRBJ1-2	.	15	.	TGTGCCAGCAGCGTACCCTCGGAGGGAGACTATGGCTACACCTTC	CASSVPSEGDYGYTF
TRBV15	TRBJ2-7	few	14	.	TGTGCCACCAGCAGAGATGGACAACTCTACGAGCAGTACTTC	CATSRDGQLYEQYF
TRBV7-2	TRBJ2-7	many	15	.	TGTGCCAGCAGCTTAGACGAGGAGGGAACCTACGAGCAGTACTTC	CASSLDEEGTYEQYF
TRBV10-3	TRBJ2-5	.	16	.	TGTGCCATCAGTGAGTCTGAACGGTTCGGATCGGAGACCCAGTACTTC	CAISESERFGSETQYF
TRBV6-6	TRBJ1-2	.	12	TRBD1	TGTGCCACTACAGGGGGCACTTATGGCTACACCTTC	CATTGGTYGYTF
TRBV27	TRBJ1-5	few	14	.	TGTGCCAGCAGTTTTGAGGGACGCAATCAGCCCCAGCATTTT	CASSFEGRNQPQHF
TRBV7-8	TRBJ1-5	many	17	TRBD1	TGTGCCAGCAGCCCTCTACTATCCGGGACAGACAATCAGCCCCAGCATTTT	CASSPLLSGTDNQPQHF
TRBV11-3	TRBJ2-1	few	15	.	TGTGCCAGCAGCTTACGCGGGTACTTGGACAATGAGCAGTTCTTC	CASSLRGYLDNEQFF
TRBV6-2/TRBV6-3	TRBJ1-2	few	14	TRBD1	TGTGCCAGCAGTCACGCGACAGGGGACTATGGCTACACCTTC	CASSHATGDYGYTF
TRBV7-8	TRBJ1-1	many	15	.	TGTGCCAGCAGCTTAACTTTTGGGGTTACTTCTGAAGCTTTCTTT	CASSLTFGVTSEAFF
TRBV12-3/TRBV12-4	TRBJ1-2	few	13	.	TGTGCCAGCAGCCCATTGAGCTCCTATGGCTACACCTTC	CASSPLSSYGYTF
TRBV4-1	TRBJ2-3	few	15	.	TGCGCCAGCAGCCAAGAATCTACTAGGGCAGATACGCAGTATTTT	CASSQESTRADTQYF
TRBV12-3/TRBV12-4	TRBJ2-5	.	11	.	TGTACCAGCAGCGAGGGAGAGACCCAGTACTTC	CTSSEGETQYF
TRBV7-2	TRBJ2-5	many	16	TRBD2	TGTGCCAGCAGCCCTACTAGCGGGGGGGGCAAAGAGACCCAGTACTTC	CASSPTSGGGKETQYF
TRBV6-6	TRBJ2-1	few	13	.	TGTGCCAGCAGTTACCGCCCGTTCGATGAGCAGTTCTTC	CASSYRPFDEQFF
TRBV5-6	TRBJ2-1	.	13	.	TGTGCCAGCAGCTGGGAGACTCACAATGAGCAGTTCTTC	CASSWETHNEQFF
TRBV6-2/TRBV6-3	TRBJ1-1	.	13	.	TGTGCCGGCAGTCCCTCGGGAGGTCCCCAAGCTTTCTTT	CAGSPSGGPQAFF
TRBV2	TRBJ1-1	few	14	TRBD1	TGTGCCAGCAGTTGGACAGGGGATTATACTGAAGCTTTCTTT	CASSWTGDYTEAFF
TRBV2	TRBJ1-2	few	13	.	TGTGCCAGCAGTCCTAGGGGTGAGGATGGCTACACCTTC	CASSPRGEDGYTF
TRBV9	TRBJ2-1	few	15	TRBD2	TGTGCCAGCAGCGTAGCAGCGGGGGACTACAATGAGCAGTTCTTC	CASSVAAGDYNEQFF
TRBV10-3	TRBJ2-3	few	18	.	TGTGCCATCAGTGGGGGCAGGGGATCGGAGTTTGGGACAGATACGCAGTATTTT	CAISGGRGSEFGTDTQYF
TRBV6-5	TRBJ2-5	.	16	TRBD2	TGTGCCAGCAGTTTTCCCACTAGCGGGGGCCAAGAGACCCAGTACTTC	CASSFPTSGGQETQYF
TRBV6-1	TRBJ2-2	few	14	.	TGTGCCAGCAGTCAAGCCGCGAACACCGGGGAGCTGTTTTTT	CASSQAANTGELFF
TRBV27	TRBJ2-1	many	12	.	TGTGCCAGCAGGGGGCAAGACAATGAGCAGTTCTTC	CASRGQDNEQFF
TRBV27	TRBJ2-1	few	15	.	TGTGCCAGCAGATTGGTCTCCACGCCCAACAATGAGCAGTTCTTC	CASRLVSTPNNEQFF
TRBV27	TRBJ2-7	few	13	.	TGTGCCAGCAGCCCCTTGGGGGGCTACGAGCAGTACTTC	CASSPLGGYEQYF
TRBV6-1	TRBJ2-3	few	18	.	TGTGCCAGCAGTGAAGCGCGTTCGGAGAGAAAAATCACAGATACGCAGTATTTT	CASSEARSERKITDTQYF
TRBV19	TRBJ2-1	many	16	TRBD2	TGTGCCAGTAGTCCCCCACTAGCGGGGGGTTACAATGAGCAGTTCTTC	CASSPPLAGGYNEQFF